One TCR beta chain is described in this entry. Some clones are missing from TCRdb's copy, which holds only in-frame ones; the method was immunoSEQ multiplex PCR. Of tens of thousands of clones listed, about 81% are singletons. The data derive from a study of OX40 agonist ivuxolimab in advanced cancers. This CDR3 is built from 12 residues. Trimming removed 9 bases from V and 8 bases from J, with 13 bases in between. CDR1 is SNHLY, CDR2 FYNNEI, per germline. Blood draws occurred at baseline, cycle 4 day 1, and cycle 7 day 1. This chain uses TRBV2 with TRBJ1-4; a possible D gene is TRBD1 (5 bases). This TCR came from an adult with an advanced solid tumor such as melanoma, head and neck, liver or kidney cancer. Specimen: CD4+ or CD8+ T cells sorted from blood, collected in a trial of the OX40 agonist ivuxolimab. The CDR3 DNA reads TGTGCCAGGGGGGACCGCAGGGAAAAACTGTTTTTT. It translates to CARGDRREKLFF.